The following is a TCR beta chain sequence with its context. Its antigen remains unidentified. These data come from a study of PD-1 blockade in classical Hodgkin lymphoma. TCRdb's table, derived via immunoSEQ multiplex PCR, lists solely in-frame clones and lacks some. The sample lists about 12,000 clones, 80% occurring once. Study conclusions and caveats: While CD8+ TCR diversity did not rise significantly by C4D1, CD4+ TCR diversity did. Nivolumab initiated under 1 year post-ASCT led to patient exclusion.

In germline, CDR1 is SEHNR, CDR2 FQNEAQ (reference sequence). The CDR3 totals 15 residues. The junction had 5 bases not matched to a gene; V was cut back by 2 bases and J by 7 bases. Exposure to brentuximab vedotin varied, and each patient had relapsed following autologous stem cell transplantation. Responses achieved at best were complete response, partial response or progressive disease. The material was peripheral blood mononuclear cells (PBMCs), obtained at baseline. This TCR came from a human donor with classical Hodgkin lymphoma. The chain links TRBV7-9 to TRBJ1-4; 9 nucleotides match TRBD1. The CDR3 DNA follows: TGTGCCAGCAGCTTAAAGGGGACAGGGTCTGAAAAACTGTTTTTT. Translating gives CASSLKGTGSEKLFF. Supplemented by reference TRBV7-9 and TRBJ1-4, the full variable domain reads DTGVSQNPRHKITKRGQNVTFRCDPISEHNRLYWYRQTLGQGPEFLTYFQNEAQLEKSRLLSDRFSAERPKGSFSTLEIQRTEQGDSAMYLCASSLKGTGSEKLFFGSGTQLSVL.